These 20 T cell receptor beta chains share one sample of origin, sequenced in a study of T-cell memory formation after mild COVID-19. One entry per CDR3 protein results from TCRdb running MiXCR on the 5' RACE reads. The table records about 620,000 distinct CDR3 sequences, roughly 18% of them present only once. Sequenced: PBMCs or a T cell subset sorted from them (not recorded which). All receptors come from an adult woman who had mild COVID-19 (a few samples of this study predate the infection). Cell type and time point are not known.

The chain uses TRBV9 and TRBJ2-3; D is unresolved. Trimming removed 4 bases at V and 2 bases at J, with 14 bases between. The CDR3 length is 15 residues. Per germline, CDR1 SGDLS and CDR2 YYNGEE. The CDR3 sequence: CASSTIPLVTDTQYF. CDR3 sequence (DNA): TGTGCCAGCAGCACCATACCCCTAGTCACAGATACGCAGTATTTT.

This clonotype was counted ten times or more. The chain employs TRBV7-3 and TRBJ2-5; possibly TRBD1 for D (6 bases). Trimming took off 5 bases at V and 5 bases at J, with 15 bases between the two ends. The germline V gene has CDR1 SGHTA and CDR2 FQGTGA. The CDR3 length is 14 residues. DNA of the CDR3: TGTGCCAGCAGCCCTCCGGGGACAAGCGAGACCCAGTACTTC. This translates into CASSPPGTSETQYF.

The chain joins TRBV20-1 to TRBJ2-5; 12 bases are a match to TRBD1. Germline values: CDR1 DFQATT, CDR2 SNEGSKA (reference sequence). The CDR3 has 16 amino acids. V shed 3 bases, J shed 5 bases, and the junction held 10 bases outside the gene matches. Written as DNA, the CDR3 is TGCAGTGCTAGCGACGCCGGGACAGGGGGCCGGGAGACCCAGTACTTC. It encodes CSASDAGTGGRETQYF.

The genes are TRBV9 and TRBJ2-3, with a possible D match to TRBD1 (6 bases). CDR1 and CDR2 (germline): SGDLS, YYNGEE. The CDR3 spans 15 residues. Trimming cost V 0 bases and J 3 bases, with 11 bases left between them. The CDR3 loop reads CASSVARQGTDTQYF. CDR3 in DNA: TGTGCCAGCAGCGTAGCGCGTCAGGGGACAGATACGCAGTATTTT.

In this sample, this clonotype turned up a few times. In DNA form, the CDR3 reads TGCGCCAGCAGCTTGGTACAGCCAACCTATGGCTACACCTTC. Translation: CASSLVQPTYGYTF. This sequence joins TRBV5-1 and TRBJ1-2; unclear D gene. This CDR3 is 14 amino acids long. Trimming removed 0 bases from V and 4 bases from J, with 10 bases in between. Germline V gene lookup returns CDR1 SGHRS and CDR2 YFSETQ.

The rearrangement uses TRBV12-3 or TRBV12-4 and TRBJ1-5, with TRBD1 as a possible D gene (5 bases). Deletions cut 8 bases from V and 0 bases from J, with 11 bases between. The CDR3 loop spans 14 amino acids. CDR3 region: CASSGGDSNQPQHF. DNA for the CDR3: TGTGCCAGCTCTGGGGGGGATAGCAATCAGCCCCAGCATTTT.

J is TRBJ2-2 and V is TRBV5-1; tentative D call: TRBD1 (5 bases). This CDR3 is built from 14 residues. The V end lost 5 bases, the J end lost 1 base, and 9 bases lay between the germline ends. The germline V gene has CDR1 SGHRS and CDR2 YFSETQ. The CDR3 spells CASRAGQNTGELFF. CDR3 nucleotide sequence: TGCGCCAGCAGAGCCGGACAGAACACCGGGGAGCTGTTTTTT.

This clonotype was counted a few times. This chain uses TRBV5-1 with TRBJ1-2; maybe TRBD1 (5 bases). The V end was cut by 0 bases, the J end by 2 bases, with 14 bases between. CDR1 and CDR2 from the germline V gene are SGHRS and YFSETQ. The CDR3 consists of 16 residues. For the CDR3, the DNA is TGCGCCAGCAGCTTGGATTCCGGGACGGCGAACTATGGCTACACCTTC. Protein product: CASSLDSGTANYGYTF. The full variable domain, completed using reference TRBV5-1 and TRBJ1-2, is KAGVTQTPRYLIKTRGQQVTLSCSPISGHRSVSWYQQTPGQGLQFLFEYFSETQRNKGNFPGRFSGRQFSNSRSEMNVSTLELGDSALYLCASSLDSGTANYGYTFGSGTRLTVV.

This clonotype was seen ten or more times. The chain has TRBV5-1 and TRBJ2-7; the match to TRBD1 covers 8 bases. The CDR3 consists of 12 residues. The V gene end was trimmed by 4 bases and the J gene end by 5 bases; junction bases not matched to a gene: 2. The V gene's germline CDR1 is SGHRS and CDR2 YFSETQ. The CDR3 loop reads CASSLTGDEQYF. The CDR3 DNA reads TGCGCCAGCAGCCTGACAGGGGACGAGCAGTACTTC. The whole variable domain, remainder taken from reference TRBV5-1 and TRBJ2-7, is KAGVTQTPRYLIKTRGQQVTLSCSPISGHRSVSWYQQTPGQGLQFLFEYFSETQRNKGNFPGRFSGRQFSNSRSEMNVSTLELGDSALYLCASSLTGDEQYFGPGTRLTVT.

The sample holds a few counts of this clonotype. CDR3 DNA: TGTGCCACCAGCAAGGGGACAGTTCAAGAGACCCAGTACTTC. This sequence encodes CATSKGTVQETQYF. The chain has TRBV15 and TRBJ2-5; 7 bases align to TRBD1. Trimming cost V 4 bases and J 2 bases; bases outside gene matches: 4. CDR3 length: 14 residues. Germline values: CDR1 LNHNV, CDR2 YYDKDF (reference sequence).

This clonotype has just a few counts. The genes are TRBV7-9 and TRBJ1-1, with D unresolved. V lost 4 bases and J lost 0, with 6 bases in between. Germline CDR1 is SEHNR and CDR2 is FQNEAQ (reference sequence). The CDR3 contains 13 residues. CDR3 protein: CASSSQLNTEAFF. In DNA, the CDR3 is TGTGCCAGCAGCTCCCAATTGAACACTGAAGCTTTCTTT.

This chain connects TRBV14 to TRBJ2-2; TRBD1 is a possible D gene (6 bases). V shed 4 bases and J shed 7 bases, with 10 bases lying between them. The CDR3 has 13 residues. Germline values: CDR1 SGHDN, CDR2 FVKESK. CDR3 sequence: CASSLDRLGELFF. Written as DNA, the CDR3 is TGTGCCAGCAGCCTCGACAGGCTCGGGGAGCTGTTTTTT.

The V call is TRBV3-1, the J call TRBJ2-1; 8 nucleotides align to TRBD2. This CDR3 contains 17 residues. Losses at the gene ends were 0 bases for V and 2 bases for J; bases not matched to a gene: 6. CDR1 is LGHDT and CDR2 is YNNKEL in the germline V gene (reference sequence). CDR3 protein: CASSQELAGSPYNEQFF. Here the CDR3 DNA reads TGTGCCAGCAGCCAAGAGTTAGCGGGATCTCCCTACAATGAGCAGTTCTTC.

The CDR3 loop reads CASSVKGGEGTQYF. The CDR3 bases are TGTGCCAGCAGCGTAAAAGGGGGGGAAGGGACCCAGTACTTC. V gene TRBV9 combines with J gene TRBJ2-5; perhaps TRBD2 as D (7 bases). The CDR3 length is 14 residues. V lost 1 base and J 7 bases, leaving 14 bases between the germline ends. The V gene's germline CDR1 is SGDLS and CDR2 YYNGEE.

CDR3 coding DNA: TGTGCCAGCTCACCAATAAGACTAGCGGGGGATCAAGAGACCCAGTACTTC. Protein: CASSPIRLAGDQETQYF. V is TRBV18 and J is TRBJ2-5, with 12 bases that match TRBD2. V shed 2 bases, J shed 2 bases, and the junction held 6 bases outside the gene matches. Germline V CDR1 and CDR2: KGHSH, LQKENI. CDR3 length: 17 residues.

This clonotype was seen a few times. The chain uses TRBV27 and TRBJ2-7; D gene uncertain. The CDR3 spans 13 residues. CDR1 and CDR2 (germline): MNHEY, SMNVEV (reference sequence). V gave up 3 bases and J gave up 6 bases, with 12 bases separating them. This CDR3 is CASSLSPWGEQYF. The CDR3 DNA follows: TGTGCCAGCAGTTTGTCCCCGTGGGGCGAGCAGTACTTC.

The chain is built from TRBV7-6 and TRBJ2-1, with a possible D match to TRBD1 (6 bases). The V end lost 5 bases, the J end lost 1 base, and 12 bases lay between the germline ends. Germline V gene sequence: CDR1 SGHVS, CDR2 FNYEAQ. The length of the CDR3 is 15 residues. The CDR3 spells CASSALTGSYNEQFF. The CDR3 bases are TGTGCCAGCAGCGCCCTAACAGGGTCCTACAATGAGCAGTTCTTC.

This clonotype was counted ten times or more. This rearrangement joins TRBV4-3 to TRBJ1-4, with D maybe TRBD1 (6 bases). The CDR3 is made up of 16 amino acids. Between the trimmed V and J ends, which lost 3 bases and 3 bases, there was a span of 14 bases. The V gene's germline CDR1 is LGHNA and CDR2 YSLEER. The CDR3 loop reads CASSQRPGHANEKLFF. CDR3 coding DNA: TGCGCCAGCAGCCAGAGACCGGGACATGCTAATGAAAAACTGTTTTTT.

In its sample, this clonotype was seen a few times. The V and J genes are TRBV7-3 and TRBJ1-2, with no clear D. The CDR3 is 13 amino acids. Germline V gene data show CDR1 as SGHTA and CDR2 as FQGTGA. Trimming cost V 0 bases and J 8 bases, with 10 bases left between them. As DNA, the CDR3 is TGTGCCAGCAGCTTAACTGATTTAGGGGGCTACACCTTC. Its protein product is CASSLTDLGGYTF.

CDR3 in amino acids: CSAPRPGTGGYTF. CDR3 sequence (DNA): TGCAGTGCTCCCCGTCCAGGGACAGGCGGCTACACCTTC. The rearrangement joins TRBV20-1 to TRBJ1-2, with TRBD1 matching over 8 bases. The CDR3 is 13 amino acids. Germline CDR1 DFQATT, CDR2 SNEGSKA (reference sequence). Trimming took 5 bases from V and 8 from J; bases not matched to a gene: 10.